This TCR beta chain appears in the sequencing data of a study of shared clonotypes between healthy human individuals. Study results and limitations: An expected dependence of interdonor clonotype sharing on sequencing depth was noted. Generally, estimated richness proved larger in naive subsets than it did in memory subsets. Rarefaction curves obtained for sorted subsets showed sequencing incomplete despite large depth.

The CDR3 length is 14 residues. Germline V CDR1 and CDR2: MDHEN, SYDVKM. The ends were cut back, 6 bases at V and 7 bases at J, with 18 bases in the middle. CD45RO-negative cells were positively selected for CCR7, leaving out terminally differentiated effector memory CD45RA+ cells. Each donor was a Caucasian adult residing in Nashville, Tennessee. Data came from immunoSEQ multiplex PCR; TCRdb stores just in-frame clones and leaves some out. The repertoire holds around 2.1 million clones, with around 93% as singletons. Remarks on this clone: As yet, its antigen is unknown.

The chain has TRBV28 and TRBJ2-5; possible D gene TRBD2, 6 bases. Sample: naive CD8+ T cells from PBMCs. The clonotype originates from a man between 18 and 35 years old in good health. Some clones in this sample may be carry-over from other donors' samples. CDR3 nucleotide sequence: TGTGCCAGCAGCCACGACACTAGCAGCGGGACCCAGTACTTC. Translating gives CASSHDTSSGTQYF.